The entry below gives a single T cell receptor beta chain sequence along with its context. This record comes from a study of blood T cell repertoires in COVID-19. Overall study context: Acute and convalescent COVID-19 samples came from the United States, Italy and Spain. PBMCs, B-cell-depleted T cells, or T cells were the source of the cDNA or gDNA that made up the material.

Only in-frame clones appear in the TCRdb table, and some are missing; sequencing was by immunoSEQ multiplex PCR. The repertoire holds roughly 300,000 clones, with roughly 79% as singletons. Sequencing was done on a sample of peripheral blood. The receptor's source is a woman aged 55-70 years with active or convalescent COVID-19.

CDR3 DNA sequence: TGTGCCTGGAGTGTAGGAGCACTCAGGGGGCGAAGTGAACGAACTGAAGCTTTCTTT. It encodes CAWSVGALRGRSERTEAFF. This chain uses TRBV30 with TRBJ1-1; 8 nucleotides match TRBD1. The trim removed 0 bases at V and 5 bases at J, leaving 20 bases unmatched. Germline V CDR1 and CDR2: GTSNPN, SVGIG (reference sequence). The CDR3 is 19 amino acids.